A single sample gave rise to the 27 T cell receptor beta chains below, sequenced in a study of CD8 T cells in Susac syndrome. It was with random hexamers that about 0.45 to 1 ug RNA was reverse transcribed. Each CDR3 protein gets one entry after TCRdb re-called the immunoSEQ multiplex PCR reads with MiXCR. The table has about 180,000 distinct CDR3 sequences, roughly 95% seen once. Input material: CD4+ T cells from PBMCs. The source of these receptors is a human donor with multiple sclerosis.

For the CDR3, the DNA is TGTGCCAGCAGTTTTATGCATACGATAACCGGGACAGGAACCTACGAGCAGTACTTC. This translates into CASSFMHTITGTGTYEQYF. V and J are TRBV28 and TRBJ2-7; 8 nucleotides agree with TRBD1. This CDR3 is 19 amino acids long. The germline CDR1 and CDR2 sequences are MDHEN and SYDVKM. The V gene end was trimmed by 3 bases and the J gene end by 2 bases; junction bases not matched to a gene: 18. Based on the CDR3 plus reference TRBV28 and TRBJ2-7, the full variable domain is DVKVTQSSRYLVKRTGEKVFLECVQDMDHENMFWYRQDPGLGLRLIYFSYDVKMKEKGDIPEGYSVSREKKERFSLILESASTNQTSMYLCASSFMHTITGTGTYEQYFGPGTRLTVT.

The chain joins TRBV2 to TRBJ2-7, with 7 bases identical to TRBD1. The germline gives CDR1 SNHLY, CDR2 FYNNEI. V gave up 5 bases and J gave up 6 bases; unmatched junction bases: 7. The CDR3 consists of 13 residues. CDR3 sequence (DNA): TGTGCCAGCAGTTTACAGGGGATGGGCGAGCAGTACTTC. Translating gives CASSLQGMGEQYF. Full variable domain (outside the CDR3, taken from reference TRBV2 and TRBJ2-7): EPEVTQTPSHQVTQMGQEVILRCVPISNHLYFYWYRQILGQKVEFLVSFYNNEISEKSEIFDDQFSVERPDGSNFTLKIRSTKLEDSAMYFCASSLQGMGEQYFGPGTRLTVT.

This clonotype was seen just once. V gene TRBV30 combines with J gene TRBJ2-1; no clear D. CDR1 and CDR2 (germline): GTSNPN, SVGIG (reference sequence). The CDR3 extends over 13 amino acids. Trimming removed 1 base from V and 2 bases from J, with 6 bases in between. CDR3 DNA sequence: TGTGCCTGGAGTGGACTTACCTACAATGAGCAGTTCTTC. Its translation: CAWSGLTYNEQFF.

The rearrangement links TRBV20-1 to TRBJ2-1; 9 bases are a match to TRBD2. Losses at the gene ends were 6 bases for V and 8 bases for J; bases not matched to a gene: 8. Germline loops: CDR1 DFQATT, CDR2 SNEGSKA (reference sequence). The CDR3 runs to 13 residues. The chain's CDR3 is CSAGGGGADEQFF. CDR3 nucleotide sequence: TGCAGTGCAGGTGGCGGGGGGGCCGATGAGCAGTTCTTC.

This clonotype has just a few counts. CDR3: CASSRDSNTGELFF. Here the CDR3 DNA reads TGTGCCAGCAGTCGGGACTCGAACACCGGGGAGCTGTTTTTT. The chain is built from TRBV12-3 or TRBV12-4 and TRBJ2-2; possibly TRBD2 for D (6 bases). Trimming cost V 5 bases and J 0 bases, with 7 bases left between them. The CDR3 has 14 amino acids.

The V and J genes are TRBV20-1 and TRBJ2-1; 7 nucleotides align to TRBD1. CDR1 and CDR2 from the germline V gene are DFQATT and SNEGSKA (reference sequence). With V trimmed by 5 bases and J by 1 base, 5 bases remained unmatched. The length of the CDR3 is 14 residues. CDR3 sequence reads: CSALTGQSYNEQFF. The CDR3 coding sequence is TGCAGTGCTCTCACGGGACAGTCCTACAATGAGCAGTTCTTC.

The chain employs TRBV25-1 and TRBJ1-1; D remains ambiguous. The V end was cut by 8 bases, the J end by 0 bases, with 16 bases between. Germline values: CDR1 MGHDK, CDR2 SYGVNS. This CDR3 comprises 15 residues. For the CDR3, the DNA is TGTGCCAGCTCTAGGTTAGGAGGGATGAACACTGAAGCTTTCTTT. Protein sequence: CASSRLGGMNTEAFF.

Here the CDR3 reads CATSQQKLNTEAFF. The CDR3 DNA is TGTGCCACCAGCCAACAGAAATTGAACACTGAAGCTTTCTTT. V usage is TRBV15 and J usage is TRBJ1-1, with D unclear. Germline V gene sequence: CDR1 LNHNV, CDR2 YYDKDF (reference sequence). The CDR3 contains 14 residues. Trimming took 5 bases from V and 0 from J, leaving 10 bases between them.

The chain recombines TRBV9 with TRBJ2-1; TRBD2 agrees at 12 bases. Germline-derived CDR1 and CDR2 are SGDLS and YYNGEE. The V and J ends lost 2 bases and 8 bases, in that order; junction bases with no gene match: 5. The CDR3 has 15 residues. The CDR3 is CASSVLAGGRDEQFF. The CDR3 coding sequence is TGTGCCAGCAGCGTCCTAGCGGGGGGGCGTGATGAGCAGTTCTTC.

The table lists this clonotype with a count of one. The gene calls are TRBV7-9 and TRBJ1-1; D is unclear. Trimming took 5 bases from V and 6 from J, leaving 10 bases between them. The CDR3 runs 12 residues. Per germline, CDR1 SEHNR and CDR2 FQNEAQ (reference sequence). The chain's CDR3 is CASSLRSAEAFF. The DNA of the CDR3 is TGTGCCAGCAGCCTTAGGAGCGCTGAAGCTTTCTTT.

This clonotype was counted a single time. CDR3: CSVETGVNYGYTF. The CDR3 DNA reads as TGCAGCGTTGAAACAGGGGTTAACTATGGCTACACCTTC. The V gene is TRBV29-1, the J gene TRBJ1-2; 7 nucleotides line up with TRBD1. V shed 2 bases and J 1 base; nucleotides not matched to a gene: 1. CDR3 length: 13 residues. Germline V gene data show CDR1 as SQVTM and CDR2 as ANQGSEA.

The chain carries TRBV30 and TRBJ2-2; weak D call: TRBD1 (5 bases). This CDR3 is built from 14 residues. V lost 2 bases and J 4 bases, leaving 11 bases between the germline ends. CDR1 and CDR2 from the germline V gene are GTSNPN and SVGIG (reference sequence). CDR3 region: CAWSWGRGTGELFF. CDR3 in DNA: TGTGCCTGGAGTTGGGGTAGGGGCACCGGGGAGCTGTTTTTT.

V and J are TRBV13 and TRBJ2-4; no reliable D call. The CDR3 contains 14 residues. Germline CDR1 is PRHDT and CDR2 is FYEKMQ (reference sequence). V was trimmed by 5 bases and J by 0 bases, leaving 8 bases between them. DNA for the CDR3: TGTGCCAGCAGCCAGCCCGGAGCCAAAAACATTCAGTACTTC. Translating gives CASSQPGAKNIQYF.

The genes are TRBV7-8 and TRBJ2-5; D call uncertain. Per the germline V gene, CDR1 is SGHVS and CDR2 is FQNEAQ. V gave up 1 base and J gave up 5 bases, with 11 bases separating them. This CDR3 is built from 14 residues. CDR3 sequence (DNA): TGTGCCAGCAGCTTAGGGTTAGGTCGGGAGACCCAGTACTTC. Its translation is CASSLGLGRETQYF.

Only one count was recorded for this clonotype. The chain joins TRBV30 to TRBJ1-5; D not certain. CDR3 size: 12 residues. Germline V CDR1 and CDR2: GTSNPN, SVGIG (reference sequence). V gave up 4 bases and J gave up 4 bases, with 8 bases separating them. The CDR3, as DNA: TGTGCCTGGACTCACGGGAATCAGCCCCAGCATTTT. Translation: CAWTHGNQPQHF.

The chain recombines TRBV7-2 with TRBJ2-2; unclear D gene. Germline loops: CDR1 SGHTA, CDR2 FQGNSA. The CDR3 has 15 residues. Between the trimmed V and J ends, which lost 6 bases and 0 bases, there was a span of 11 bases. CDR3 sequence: CASRPSDANTGELFF. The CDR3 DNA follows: TGTGCCAGCAGACCCTCCGACGCGAACACCGGGGAGCTGTTTTTT.

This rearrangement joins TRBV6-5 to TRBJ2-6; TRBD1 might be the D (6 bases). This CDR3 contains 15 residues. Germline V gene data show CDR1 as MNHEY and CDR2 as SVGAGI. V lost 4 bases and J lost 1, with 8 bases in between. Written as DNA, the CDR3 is TGTGCCAGCAGTTCAAGGGGGTCTGGGGCCAACGTCCTGACTTTC. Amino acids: CASSSRGSGANVLTF.

The CDR3 protein is CASRLAGREIRYF. The CDR3 DNA reads as TGTGCCAGCAGACTAGCGGGGAGGGAGATAAGGTATTTT. The chain recombines TRBV28 with TRBJ2-3; 10 bases are shared with TRBD2. Germline V gene data show CDR1 as MDHEN and CDR2 as SYDVKM. The CDR3 contains 13 residues. Trimming removed 6 bases from V and 14 bases from J; junction bases left unmatched: 11.

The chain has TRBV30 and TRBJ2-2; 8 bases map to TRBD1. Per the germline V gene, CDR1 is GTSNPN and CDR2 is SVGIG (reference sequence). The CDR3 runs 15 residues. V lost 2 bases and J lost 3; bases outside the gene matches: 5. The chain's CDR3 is CAWSQGAADTGELFF. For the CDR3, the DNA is TGTGCCTGGAGTCAGGGGGCGGCGGACACCGGGGAGCTGTTTTTT.

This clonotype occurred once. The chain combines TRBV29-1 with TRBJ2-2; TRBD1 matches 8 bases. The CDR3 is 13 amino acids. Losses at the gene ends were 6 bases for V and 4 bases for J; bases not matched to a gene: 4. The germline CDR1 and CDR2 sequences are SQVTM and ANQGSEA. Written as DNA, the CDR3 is TGCAGCGTCATTACAGGGGGCACCGGGGAGCTGTTTTTT. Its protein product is CSVITGGTGELFF.

The CDR3 nucleotides read TGTGCCAGCAGCACATCCGGCGCTAGCGGCGAGCAGTACTTC. Protein product: CASSTSGASGEQYF. The chain is built from TRBV7-3 and TRBJ2-7; TRBD2 matches 7 bases. V dropped 5 bases and J dropped 6; count of bases not matched to a gene: 10. Germline V gene sequence: CDR1 SGHTA, CDR2 FQGTGA. CDR3 length: 14 amino acids.

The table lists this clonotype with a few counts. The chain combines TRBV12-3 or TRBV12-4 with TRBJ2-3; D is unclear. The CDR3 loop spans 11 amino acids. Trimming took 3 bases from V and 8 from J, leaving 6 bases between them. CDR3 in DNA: TGTGCCAGCAGTTTGAGAGGTACGCAGTATTTT. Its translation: CASSLRGTQYF.

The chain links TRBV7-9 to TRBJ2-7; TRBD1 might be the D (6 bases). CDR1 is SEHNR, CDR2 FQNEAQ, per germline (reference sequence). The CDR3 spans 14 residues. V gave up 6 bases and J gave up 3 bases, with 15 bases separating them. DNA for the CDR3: TGTGCCAGCAGTAATACAGGGAACTACTACGAGCAGTACTTC. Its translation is CASSNTGNYYEQYF.

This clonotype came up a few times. CDR3 bases: TGCAGCGTTGCGGGACAGAGCAATCAGCCCCAGCATTTT. Translation gives CSVAGQSNQPQHF. The V gene is TRBV29-1, the J gene TRBJ1-5; 7 nucleotides align to TRBD1. This CDR3 spans 13 amino acids. The germline V gene encodes CDR1 SQVTM and CDR2 ANQGSEA. The junction had 1 base not matched to a gene; V was cut back by 4 bases and J by 1 base. Full variable domain (rest looked up from reference TRBV29-1 and TRBJ1-5): SAVISQKPSRDICQRGTSLTIQCQVDSQVTMMFWYRQQPGQSLTLIATANQGSEATYESGFVIDKFPISRPNLTFSTLTVSNMSPEDSSIYLCSVAGQSNQPQHFGDGTRLSIL.

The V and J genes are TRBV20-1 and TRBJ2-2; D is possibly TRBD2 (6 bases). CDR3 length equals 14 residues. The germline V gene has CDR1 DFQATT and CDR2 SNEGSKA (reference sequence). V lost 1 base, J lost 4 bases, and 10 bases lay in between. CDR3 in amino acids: CSARVVAATGELFF. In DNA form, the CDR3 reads TGCAGTGCTAGAGTGGTAGCGGCCACCGGGGAGCTGTTTTTT.

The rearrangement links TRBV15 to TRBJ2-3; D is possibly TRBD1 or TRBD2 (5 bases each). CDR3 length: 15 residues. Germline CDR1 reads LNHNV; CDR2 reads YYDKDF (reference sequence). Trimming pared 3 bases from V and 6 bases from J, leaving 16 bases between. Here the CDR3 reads CATSSLTGTGDTQYF. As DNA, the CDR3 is TGTGCCACCAGCAGTCTGACCGGGACGGGGGATACGCAGTATTTT.

In DNA form, the CDR3 reads TGTGCCACCAGCAGAGTCGGGACTCCAGGGATCGAAGCTTTCTTT. Protein sequence: CATSRVGTPGIEAFF. The chain uses TRBV15 and TRBJ1-1, with a possible D match to TRBD1 (5 bases). The CDR3 totals 15 residues. V was clipped by 1 base and J by 8 bases, with 17 bases between them. CDR1 LNHNV and CDR2 YYDKDF come from the germline V gene (reference sequence).